This T cell receptor beta chain is from a study of cytomegalovirus exposure and HLA in healthy donors. General study results and limits: What was likely a sequencing artifact was a cluster of highly shared sequence variants. Cytomegalovirus-associated TCR beta chains were listed, numbering 150 to 200.

Primers for the PCR totalled 60 Vbeta and 13 Jbeta. Profiled with immunoSEQ multiplex PCR; TCRdb holds only in-frame clones, not every one. This sample has 180,000 or so clones; 70% to 90% occur once, and the top ten carry approximately 8.5%. The V gene lost 0 bases and the J gene lost 7 bases, with 16 bases spanning the gap. This CDR3 has 15 amino acids. Germline CDR1 SGHDT, CDR2 YYEEEE. A word on this clone: The antigen remains undetermined.

The specimen sequenced was PBMCs. This chain connects TRBV5-6 to TRBJ1-1; tentatively, D is TRBD1 (5 bases). This clonotype originated in a young man in good health and CMV-seropositive. CDR3 sequence reads: CASSLEVGLGSEAFF. CDR3 bases: TGTGCCAGCAGCTTGGAGGTGGGACTCGGCAGTGAAGCTTTCTTT.